This T cell receptor (beta chain) originates from a study of blood T cells in healthy people across ages (dated by TCRdb to 2015 to 2017). Regarding the research as a whole: In model experiments, template switching captured roughly one uniquely barcoded TCR beta cDNA molecule for every two T cells. Age-related changes in TCR beta repertoire diversity were measured in the study by deep sequencing normalized with unique cDNA molecular identifiers. The donors were split into four age groups: young (average around 16 years), middle-aged (around 40), aged (more than 60) and long-lived (under 90). Donors of different ages were randomly distributed across sequencing lanes to avoid experimental bias. For two donors (one aged 18 to 29 and one aged 80 or older), the study analyzed two additional independent replicas of 1 million unique cDNA reads from the same blood draw.

The donors were roughly 39 Caucasian individuals from Russia, aged roughly 6 to 90 years, who were systemically healthy. Roughly 9 milliliters of peripheral blood were drawn from each donor into EDTA-treated Vacutainer tubes. Ficoll-Paque density-gradient centrifugation was used to isolate PBMCs, with at least 6.5 million per sample. Trizol reagent was used to extract total RNA from the PBMCs, yielding at least 5 micrograms per sample. For every donor, flow cytometry on a PBMC aliquot measured the percentage of naive CD45RAhigh/CD27high T cells. Germline trimming: 2 bases from V, 5 bases from J; junction bases outside gene matches: 3. CDR1 is given as MNHEY and CDR2 as SVGAGI, both from the germline V gene. The CDR3 has 14 amino acids, counting the end cysteine and phenylalanine. The only DNA kept is the CDR3, 42 bases in frame from the first base. Receptor amplification or capture employed 5' RACE. Reads for this sample came from an Illumina HiSeq 2500. A second roughly 6 to 12 cycle PCR used a sample-barcoded 5' primer and a J-beta primer mix. A template-switch 5' adaptor carrying 12 random nucleotides introduced a unique molecular identifier onto each TCR beta cDNA molecule. Each sample yielded at least 2.5 million CDR3-containing paired-end reads. The Mint cDNA synthesis kit, primed by a TRBC-specific oligonucleotide, was used to synthesize first-strand cDNA from all RNA. After uracil-DNA glycosylase treatment, a first 18-cycle PCR used universal primers M1SS and BC2_uni_R on all cDNA. As for the original processing: For normalization, 1 million high-quality reads were randomly selected from each sample, with every read carrying a distinct molecular identifier. Instead of being binned into consensus sequences, reads that shared molecular identifiers were thrown out. MiTCR, set to a Q25 quality threshold and the strictest error-elimination algorithm, was used for CDR3 identification, clonotype clustering and error correction. A nonparametric unseen species model with Euler transformation was used to estimate lower-bound total TCR beta diversity. Starting from the raw public reads, TCRdb applied fastp trimming at Q25, assembled clones with MiXCR and retained in-frame beta chains. Duplicate CDR3 protein sequences are folded into a single record with the most common DNA and genes. It is TCRdb's table, rather than the study itself, that gives the V and J calls and clone size. This sample is represented by over 1,200,000 distinct CDR3 sequences; almost 60% of them were singletons. Together, the top ten hold under 8.5% of the sample.

Concerning this clonotype: Which antigen it targets is not known. Base qualities are missing; no much larger clone stands one base away.

Results and caveats for the whole study, not just this receptor: Since profiling was done on bulk unsorted PBMCs, naive and antigen-experienced compartments could not be conclusively compared. Observed TCR beta diversity per million T cells fell roughly linearly with age, and a significant reduction was already apparent by age about 38. Estimates of total diversity from one million sequenced T cells were regarded as lower bounds and underestimates. Compared with the aged group, more naive CD4+ T cells, fewer expanded clones and increased TCR diversity were shown by the long-lived group, suggesting age selection. Donor CMV infection status was unknown, potentially confounding age-related changes in expanded clonotypes. There was a strong correlation between observed TCR beta diversity and the percentage of naive T cells measured by flow cytometry.

This TCR came from a man younger than 35 in good health. The sample consisted of blood. The chain is made from TRBV6-5 and TRBJ2-1; 7 junctional bases match TRBD1. The CDR3 protein sequence reads: CASSYRGPDNEQFF. The nucleotide sequence is given as TGTGCCAGCAGTTACAGGGGGCCGGACAATGAGCAGTTCTTC.